This T cell receptor (beta chain) was documented in a study of blood T cell repertoires in COVID-19. The wider study: Some COVID-19 samples were acute and others convalescent; all came from the United States, Italy and Spain. Sources were T cells, B-cell-depleted T cells, or PBMCs; the material itself was cDNA or gDNA.

Source study methods: Nucleated cell number was recorded as an estimate derived from reference gene primer amplification. Generated by immunoSEQ multiplex PCR, the TCRdb table keeps only in-frame clones and is missing some. D and trimming come from the DNA, and the V and J calls and clone size come from that table. The sample records more than 40,000 clones, more than 75% being singletons. Germline V lookup: CDR1 SGHAT, CDR2 FQNNGV. The CDR3 has 17 amino acids. The V gene lost 6 bases and the J gene lost 0 bases, with 18 bases spanning the gap. This receptor was taken from a man aged 50-60 years with active COVID-19. The chain has TRBV11-2 and TRBJ1-3; weak D call: TRBD1 (5 bases). Material: peripheral blood. CDR3 protein: CASRPWGGRNSGNTIYF. CDR3 sequence (DNA): TGTGCCAGCAGACCTTGGGGGGGACGGAACTCTGGAAACACCATATATTTT.